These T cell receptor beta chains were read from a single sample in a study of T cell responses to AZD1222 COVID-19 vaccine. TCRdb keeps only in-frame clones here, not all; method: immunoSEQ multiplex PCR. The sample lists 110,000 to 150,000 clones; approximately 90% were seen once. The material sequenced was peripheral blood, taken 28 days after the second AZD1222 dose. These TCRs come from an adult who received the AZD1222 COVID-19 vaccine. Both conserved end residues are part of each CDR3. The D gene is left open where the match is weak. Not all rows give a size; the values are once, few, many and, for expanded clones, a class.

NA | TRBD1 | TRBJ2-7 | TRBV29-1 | TGCAGCGTTGCGCCTACAGGGGGCCAGGGCGAGCAGTACTTC | CSVAPTGGQGEQYF
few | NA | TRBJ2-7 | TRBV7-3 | TGTGCCAGCAGCCCCGGACCCGGCTACGAGCAGTACTTC | CASSPGPGYEQYF
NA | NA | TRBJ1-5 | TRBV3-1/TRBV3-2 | TGTGCCAGCAGCCGACAGGGCAATCAGCCCCAGCATTTT | CASSRQGNQPQHF
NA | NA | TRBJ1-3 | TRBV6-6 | TGTGCCAGCAGCCAAGAGAGAAACACCATATATTTT | CASSQERNTIYF
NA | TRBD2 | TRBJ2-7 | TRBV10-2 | TGCGCCAGCAGTCCTAGCGGGAGAACCTACGAGCAGTACTTC | CASSPSGRTYEQYF
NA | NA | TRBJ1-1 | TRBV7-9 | TGTGCCAGCAGCTTAGCAGGGGCCACTGAAGCTTTCTTT | CASSLAGATEAFF
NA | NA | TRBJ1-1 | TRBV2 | TGTGCCAGCAGGCAGACCGGGACAGAAGCTTTCTTT | CASRQTGTEAFF
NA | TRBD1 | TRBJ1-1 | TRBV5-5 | TGTGCCAGCAGCAGGGACAGGGGTAACACTGAAGCTTTCTTT | CASSRDRGNTEAFF
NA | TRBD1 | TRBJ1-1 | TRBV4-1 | TGCGCCAGCAGCCAGGGACAGGGGCCCACTGAAGCTTTCTTT | CASSQGQGPTEAFF
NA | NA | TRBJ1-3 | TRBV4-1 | TGCGCCAGCAGCCAAGTAGGGTTCGGAAACACCATATATTTT | CASSQVGFGNTIYF
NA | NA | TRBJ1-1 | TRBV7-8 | TGTGCCAGCAGCTTAATAGTGGTGGGGAAAACTGAAGCTTTCTTT | CASSLIVVGKTEAFF
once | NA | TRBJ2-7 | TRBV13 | TGTGCCAGCAGCTTAGTCCCAGGGGACGAGCAGTACTTC | CASSLVPGDEQYF
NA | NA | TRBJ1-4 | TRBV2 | TGTGCCAGCCGCCCTGCTAATGAAAAACTGTTTTTT | CASRPANEKLFF
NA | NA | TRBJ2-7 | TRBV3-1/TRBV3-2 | TGTGCCAGCAGCGAAAACCTTCGCGAGCAGTACTTC | CASSENLREQYF
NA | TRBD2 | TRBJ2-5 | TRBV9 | TGTGCCAGCAGCAAGACTAGCGGGGAGACCCAGTACTTC | CASSKTSGETQYF
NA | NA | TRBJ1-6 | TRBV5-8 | TGTGCCAGCAGCTACAGGAGCCCGGGAGATTCACCCCTCCACTTT | CASSYRSPGDSPLHF
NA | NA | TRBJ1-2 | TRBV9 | TGTGCCAGCAGCCTACGGGACAAACGGGGCTATGGCTACACCTTC | CASSLRDKRGYGYTF
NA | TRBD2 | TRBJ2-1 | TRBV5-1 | TGCGCCAGCAGCTCCGGACTAGCGGTGAGCTCCTACAATGAGCAGTTCTTC | CASSSGLAVSSYNEQFF
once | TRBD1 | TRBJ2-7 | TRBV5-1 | TGCGCCAGCAGCGAACAGGGGGCGTCTTACGAGCAGTACTTC | CASSEQGASYEQYF
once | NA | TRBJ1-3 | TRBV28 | TGTGCCAGCAATCTCGCGGGGGGTGGAAACACCATATATTTT | CASNLAGGGNTIYF